These 12 T cell receptor beta chains came from one sample sequenced in a study of T cell responses to AZD1222 COVID-19 vaccine. Clones were read by immunoSEQ multiplex PCR, and TCRdb kept only the in-frame ones, dropping some. Of 150,000 or so clones in the sample, 85% to 90% are singletons; the top ten hold around 4.5%. The sequences come from peripheral blood, collected 28 days after the second dose of the MenACWY control vaccine. These receptors came from an adult who received the MenACWY meningococcal vaccine as a control.

CDR3 sequence: CASSPVYGTVEKLFF. The DNA of the CDR3 is TGTGCCAGCAGCCCAGTCTACGGGACCGTCGAAAAACTGTTTTTT. The chain uses TRBV7-9 and TRBJ1-4; tentative D call: TRBD1 (5 bases). The CDR3 runs to 15 residues. Per the germline V gene, CDR1 is SEHNR and CDR2 is FQNEAQ (reference sequence). V was clipped by 5 bases and J by 8 bases, with 18 bases between them.

This clone has only a few counts. Written as DNA, the CDR3 is TGTGCCAGCAGTGAAATTACAGACTATAATTCACCCCTCCACTTT. It translates to CASSEITDYNSPLHF. The chain carries TRBV2 and TRBJ1-6; D is ambiguous. Germline CDR1 is SNHLY and CDR2 is FYNNEI. The length of the CDR3 is 15 residues. The germline V and J ends were trimmed by 2 bases and 3 bases, with 8 bases remaining between them.

The chain carries TRBV5-1 and TRBJ1-1, with D uncertain. The CDR3 runs to 14 residues. Trimming removed 0 bases at V and 1 base at J, with 7 bases between. From germline, CDR1 is SGHRS and CDR2 YFSETQ. CDR3 in amino acids: CASSLDPANTEAFF. CDR3 DNA: TGCGCCAGCAGCTTGGACCCAGCGAACACTGAAGCTTTCTTT.

J is TRBJ2-3 and V is TRBV6-5; no definite D call. V lost 6 bases and J lost 2, with 15 bases in between. CDR1 and CDR2 from the germline V gene are MNHEY and SVGAGI. The length of the CDR3 is 15 residues. The CDR3 DNA is TGTGCCAGCAGCCCCAGGCGGATTGACACAGATACGCAGTATTTT. Its translation is CASSPRRIDTDTQYF.

The chain couples TRBV7-9 to TRBJ1-2; 8 bases align to TRBD1. Germline CDR1 reads SEHNR; CDR2 reads FQNEAQ (reference sequence). The CDR3 is made up of 14 amino acids. J gave up 7 bases and V 3 bases, and 7 bases lay outside the gene matches. The CDR3: CASSLDRVIGGYTF. In DNA form, the CDR3 reads TGTGCCAGCAGCTTGGACAGGGTAATCGGTGGCTACACCTTC.

The chain recombines TRBV6-2 or TRBV6-3 with TRBJ1-2; 7 bases line up with TRBD1. J gave up 2 bases and V 7 bases, and 7 bases lay outside the gene matches. Germline V gene data show CDR1 as MNHEY and CDR2 as SVGEGT. The CDR3 has 14 residues. The CDR3 nucleotides read TGTGCCAGCATCCCAGGGGGGAGAAACTATGGCTACACCTTC. It translates to CASIPGGRNYGYTF.

This chain joins TRBV7-2 and TRBJ2-5; D is perhaps TRBD2 (6 bases). V gave up 5 bases and J gave up 5 bases, with 15 bases separating them. Germline-derived CDR1 and CDR2 are SGHTA and FQGNSA. This CDR3 has 14 amino acids. The CDR3 DNA reads TGTGCCAGCAGCCTCGGGACTGCCTGGGAGACCCAGTACTTC. It codes for CASSLGTAWETQYF.

The V and J genes are TRBV27 and TRBJ2-3, with TRBD2 identical over 8 bases. V shed 1 base and J 6 bases; nucleotides not matched to a gene: 3. This CDR3 comprises 14 residues. Germline V gene lookup returns CDR1 MNHEY and CDR2 SMNVEV (reference sequence). The CDR3 DNA follows: TGTGCCAGCAGTTTATGGGGCGGGGGGGATACGCAGTATTTT. It specifies CASSLWGGGDTQYF.

The chain joins TRBV24-1 to TRBJ2-5; D uncertain. The germline CDR1 and CDR2 sequences are KGHDR and SFDVKD. This CDR3 has 14 residues. V was clipped by 1 base and J by 5 bases, with 10 bases between them. In DNA, the CDR3 is TGTGCCACCAGTGATTTTTTGAGTGGGGAGACCCAGTACTTC. Residues: CATSDFLSGETQYF.

The V call is TRBV18, the J call TRBJ2-1, with 7 nucleotides matching TRBD2. J gave up 8 bases and V 10 bases, and 11 bases lay outside the gene matches. Germline CDR1 reads KGHSH; CDR2 reads LQKENI. CDR3 size: 13 residues. The CDR3 is CATQAPGGHEQFF. Here the CDR3 DNA reads TGTGCCACCCAGGCCCCGGGAGGCCATGAGCAGTTCTTC. The variable domain in full, with the rest retrieved from reference TRBV18 and TRBJ2-1, is NAGVMQNPRHLVRRRGQEARLRCSPMKGHSHVYWYRQLPEEGLKFMVYLQKENIIDESGMPKERFSAEFPKEGPSILRIQQVVRGDSAAYFCATQAPGGHEQFFGPGTRLTVL.

This chain joins TRBV9 and TRBJ1-1, with D unresolved. V was clipped by 4 bases and J by 3 bases, with 10 bases between them. Germline lookup yields CDR1 SGDLS and CDR2 YYNGEE. This CDR3 is 13 amino acids long. CDR3 nucleotide sequence: TGTGCCAGCAGCACCGCAGGTCACACTGAAGCTTTCTTT. Its protein product is CASSTAGHTEAFF. Supplemented by reference TRBV9 and TRBJ1-1, the full variable domain reads DSGVTQTPKHLITATGQRVTLRCSPRSGDLSVYWYQQSLDQGLQFLIQYYNGEERAKGNILERFSAQQFPDLHSELNLSSLELGDSALYFCASSTAGHTEAFFGQGTRLTVV.

The chain has TRBV10-1 and TRBJ2-2; 10 bases are a match to TRBD1. The J segment lost 6 bases and the V segment lost 6 bases, leaving 7 bases of the junction unmatched. The CDR3 loop spans 15 amino acids. Germline lookup yields CDR1 WNHNN and CDR2 SYGVQD (reference sequence). The CDR3, as DNA: TGCGCCAGCAGAGCCGGGACAGGGGAAGCCGGGGAGCTGTTTTTT. Translating gives CASRAGTGEAGELFF.